This TCR beta chain was observed in a study of CD8 T cells in ankylosing spondylitis. Whole-study findings and limits: Before this, some motif variants had been reported in reactive arthritis synovial fluid and blood. One TCR beta motif, made up of roughly 8 highly homologous variants, appeared characteristic of ankylosing spondylitis blood.

TCRdb recomputed calls from the 5' RACE reads with MiXCR, one row per CDR3 protein. The table records more than 150,000 distinct CDR3 sequences, over 10% of them present only once. As concerns this clonotype: Its target is unknown.

The sequenced sample was blood, either unsorted or a sorted T cell fraction (not recorded which). The TCR originated in a male donor with ankylosing spondylitis or in good health (not recorded which).

The CDR3 coding sequence is TGCGCCAGCAGCCAAGAATTAGGTTACGAGCAGTACTTC. Protein: CASSQELGYEQYF. This sequence joins TRBV4-1 and TRBJ2-7; D remains ambiguous. The V gene lost 0 bases and the J gene lost 4 bases, with 7 bases spanning the gap. This CDR3 is 13 amino acids long. The V gene's germline CDR1 is MGHRA and CDR2 YSYEKL.